These T cell receptor beta chains were read from a single sample in a study of post-analysis software for immune sequencing data. TCRdb reprocessed the PCR reads with MiXCR, giving one entry per CDR3 protein. The sample yields roughly 870,000 distinct CDR3 sequences, approximately 53% seen once. What was sequenced was blood. The receptors here all came from a girl aged 5 to 17 with multiple sclerosis. Both conserved end residues are part of each CDR3. The D gene is left open where the match is weak. Clone size is not always given. Where it is, it says once, few, many or a class for expanded clones.

V: TRBV7-9
J: TRBJ2-6
size: -
D: TRBD1
DNA: TGTGCCAGCAGCTTAGGGCGGCGGACAGGGGTTACTGGGGCCAACGTCCTGACTTTC
CDR3: CASSLGRRTGVTGANVLTF

V: TRBV7-2
J: TRBJ2-1
size: few
D: -
DNA: TGTGCCAGCAGCTGGATACTAGGCCGGATTAGCTCCTACAATGAGCAGTTCTTC
CDR3: CASSWILGRISSYNEQFF

V: TRBV29-1
J: TRBJ1-1
size: -
D: -
DNA: TGCAGCGTTGCGGTGAACACTGAAGCTTTCTTT
CDR3: CSVAVNTEAFF

V: TRBV5-6
J: TRBJ2-1
size: -
D: TRBD2
DNA: TGTGCCAGCAGCTTGTCTCCCGGCCTAGCGGACACGGCTGAGCAGTTCTTC
CDR3: CASSLSPGLADTAEQFF

V: TRBV12-3/TRBV12-4
J: TRBJ2-1
size: -
D: TRBD2
DNA: TGTGCCAGCAGTTTAGCGCTTGGGGTTAGCGGGGGGTTTGGATATTACAATGAGCGGTTCTTC
CDR3: CASSLALGVSGGFGYYNERFF

V: TRBV27
J: TRBJ2-7
size: -
D: -
DNA: TGTGCCAGCAGTTCGCGCCGGGACGGAGCCTACGAGCAGTACTTC
CDR3: CASSSRRDGAYEQYF

V: TRBV29-1
J: TRBJ2-1
size: few
D: TRBD2
DNA: TGCAGCGTTGAAGAGGGGACTAGCGGTTACAATGAGCAGTTCTTC
CDR3: CSVEEGTSGYNEQFF

V: TRBV15
J: TRBJ2-5
size: -
D: TRBD1
DNA: TGTGCCACCAGCGGGGGGAACAGGGGGGAAGAGACCCAGTACTTC
CDR3: CATSGGNRGEETQYF

V: TRBV3-1
J: TRBJ2-3
size: once
D: -
DNA: TGTGCCAGCAGCCAATATAGGGATACGCAGTATTTT
CDR3: CASSQYRDTQYF

V: TRBV7-9
J: TRBJ2-3
size: -
D: -
DNA: TGTGCCAGCAGCGCCGACGCGGATAGCACAGATACGCAGTATTTT
CDR3: CASSADADSTDTQYF

V: TRBV12-3/TRBV12-4
J: TRBJ1-5
size: -
D: -
DNA: TGTGCCAGCAATCTGGGGGGGGCCGGGCAGCCCCAGCATTTT
CDR3: CASNLGGAGQPQHF

V: TRBV12-3/TRBV12-4
J: TRBJ2-1
size: -
D: TRBD2
DNA: TGTGCCGGCAGTTTATCGAGCGGGAGCTCCTACAATGAGCAGTTCTTC
CDR3: CAGSLSSGSSYNEQFF

V: TRBV6-1
J: TRBJ2-5
size: -
D: TRBD1
DNA: TGTGCCAGCAGCAAGGGGACCCGGGACAGACCACAAGAGACCCAGTACTTC
CDR3: CASSKGTRDRPQETQYF

V: TRBV5-1
J: TRBJ2-7
size: -
D: TRBD1
DNA: TGCGCCAGCAGCCAGGGACAGGCGATACTTTCCTACGAGCAGTACTTC
CDR3: CASSQGQAILSYEQYF

V: TRBV24-1
J: TRBJ2-1
size: -
D: -
DNA: TGTGCCACCAGTGATAGGGGGTGGAATGAGCAGTTCTTC
CDR3: CATSDRGWNEQFF

V: TRBV7-2
J: TRBJ1-2
size: few
D: -
DNA: TGTGCCAGCAGCTTAGGAGGTTACGGAGGCTATATTGATGGCTACACCTTC
CDR3: CASSLGGYGGYIDGYTF

V: TRBV9
J: TRBJ2-7
size: few
D: TRBD2
DNA: TGTGCCAGCAGCAGAGGGACTAGCGTCTCACCTTCCTACGAGCAGTACTTC
CDR3: CASSRGTSVSPSYEQYF

V: TRBV12-3/TRBV12-4
J: TRBJ1-2
size: -
D: -
DNA: TGTGCCAGCAAGATGGACATCGACTATGGCTACACCTTC
CDR3: CASKMDIDYGYTF

V: TRBV12-3/TRBV12-4
J: TRBJ1-4
size: few
D: TRBD1
DNA: TGTGCCAGCAGTAACGGGGACAGGGCCCTCCCGGAGGGAAAACTGTTTTTT
CDR3: CASSNGDRALPEGKLFF

V: TRBV20-1
J: TRBJ1-2
size: few
D: -
DNA: TGCAGTGCTAAAGACAGCACTAACTATGGCTACACCTTC
CDR3: CSAKDSTNYGYTF